The source of this T cell receptor (beta chain) is a study of blood T cell repertoires in COVID-19. Background on the study: Specimens from acute and convalescent COVID-19 originated in the United States, Italy and Spain. In each case, the material was cDNA or gDNA derived from T cells, B-cell-depleted T cells, or PBMCs.

Authors' data handling: The authors estimated nucleated cell counts from reference gene primer amplification. The data were produced by immunoSEQ multiplex PCR, yet TCRdb's version contains in-frame clones alone and is incomplete. D and trimming come from the DNA, and the V and J calls and clone size come from that table. The sample includes about 280,000 clones, around 90% seen only once; the top ten take roughly 2.2%. Germline V gives CDR1 MNHEY, CDR2 SVGAGI. The length of the CDR3 is 16 residues. V shed 4 bases and J 10 bases; nucleotides not matched to a gene: 11. What was sequenced was peripheral blood. This chain uses TRBV6-5 with TRBJ1-4, with 11 bases that match TRBD1. The sequence derives from a woman aged 45-65 years who had recovered from COVID-19. The CDR3 reads CASSSRTGGAEGKLFF. The CDR3 DNA sequence: TGTGCCAGCAGTTCAAGGACAGGGGGCGCAGAGGGAAAACTGTTTTTT.